This TCR beta chain was sequenced for a study of identical twins. This clonotype was seen many times. In TCRdb, the 5' RACE reads were re-called with MiXCR into one record per CDR3 protein. The repertoire holds fewer than 250,000 distinct CDR3 sequences, with around 7% as singletons. A further study also used this sample, focusing on yellow fever vaccine responses in identical twins.

The TCR was taken from a woman under 30 in good health. Sequenced input: memory (CD45RO+) T cells sorted from blood.

CDR3 sequence: CSAKLPGADNEQFF. CDR3 sequence (DNA): TGCAGTGCTAAACTCCCCGGGGCCGACAATGAGCAGTTCTTC. The genes are TRBV20-1 and TRBJ2-1, with D perhaps assigned TRBD1 or TRBD2 (5 bases each). Germline V gives CDR1 DFQATT, CDR2 SNEGSKA (reference sequence). V was clipped by 4 bases and J by 5 bases, with 15 bases between them. The CDR3 runs to 14 residues.